Listed here are 7 T cell receptor beta chains from one sample, sequenced in a study of technical replicates of blood from a handful of donors. Method: immunoSEQ multiplex PCR; TCRdb's copy keeps in-frame clones and lacks some. The sample records roughly 100,000 clones, roughly 95% being singletons. Sequenced sample: T cells isolated from PBMCs. The receptor set was obtained from a human donor in good health.

V gene TRBV5-6 combines with J gene TRBJ2-7; 9 nucleotides match TRBD2. CDR1 SGHDT and CDR2 YYEEEE come from the germline V gene. The CDR3 loop spans 15 amino acids. The junction had 8 bases not matched to a gene; V was cut back by 6 bases and J by 1 base. CDR3 in amino acids: CASTWGTSFSYEQYF. CDR3 sequence (DNA): TGTGCCAGCACCTGGGGGACTAGCTTTTCCTACGAGCAGTACTTC. The full variable domain, its missing parts supplied by reference TRBV5-6 and TRBJ2-7, is DAGVTQSPTHLIKTRGQQVTLRCSPKSGHDTVSWYQQALGQGPQFIFQYYEEEERQRGNFPDRFSGHQFPNYSSELNVNALLLGDSALYLCASTWGTSFSYEQYFGPGTRLTVT.

A word on this clone: A junction end diverges from the germline sequence, so it may reflect a read error. The chain carries TRBV4-1 and TRBJ2-3; TRBD2 matches 9 bases. CDR3 length equals 19 residues. Germline loops: CDR1 MGHRA, CDR2 YSYEKL. In nucleotides, the CDR3 is TGCGCCAACAGCCAAGATAACCTAGCGGGACTGTTCGGCACAGATACGCAGTATTTT. Translating gives CANSQDNLAGLFGTDTQYF.

The chain is built from TRBV7-8 and TRBJ2-6; 8 positions match TRBD1. J was trimmed by 2 bases and V by 2 bases; bases with no gene match: 11. The germline V gene encodes CDR1 SGHVS and CDR2 FQNEAQ. This CDR3 is 19 amino acids long. This CDR3 is CASSLHRGWFSAGANVLTF. CDR3 in DNA: TGTGCCAGCAGCTTACACAGGGGGTGGTTCTCGGCTGGGGCCAACGTCCTGACTTTC.

The chain is built from TRBV5-4 and TRBJ2-5; 14 bases line up with TRBD2. Per the germline V gene, CDR1 is SGHNT and CDR2 is YYREEE (reference sequence). The CDR3 runs 16 residues. The V gene end was trimmed by 3 bases and the J gene end by 4 bases; junction bases not matched to a gene: 5. Written as DNA, the CDR3 is TGTGCCAGCAGCTCAGGACTAGCGGGAGGAGTAGAGACCCAGTACTTC. This sequence encodes CASSSGLAGGVETQYF.

The rearrangement uses TRBV5-1 and TRBJ2-7; 7 nucleotides match TRBD1. V lost 4 bases to trimming and J lost 0 bases; unmatched junction nucleotides: 7. This CDR3 region has 15 residues. From germline, CDR1 is SGHRS and CDR2 YFSETQ. The CDR3 region has the DNA TGCGCCAGCAGCCGATACAGGGGTAGCTCCTACGAGCAGTACTTC. This gives the protein CASSRYRGSSYEQYF.

This clone came up once. The chain combines TRBV7-9 with TRBJ1-2; 11 bases fit TRBD1. Unmatched junction bases numbered 6, after V lost 0 bases and J lost 6 bases. This CDR3 spans 16 amino acids. CDR1 and CDR2 from the germline V gene are SEHNR and FQNEAQ (reference sequence). The CDR3 sequence is CASSLANPGQGDGYTF. Here the CDR3 DNA reads TGTGCCAGCAGCTTAGCGAACCCGGGACAGGGGGATGGCTACACCTTC.

The chain joins TRBV6-5 to TRBJ2-7; D perhaps matches TRBD2 (6 bases). The CDR3 has 14 residues. Trimming pared 5 bases from V and 1 base from J, leaving 12 bases between. CDR1 and CDR2 (germline): MNHEY, SVGAGI. This CDR3 is CASSRGRGSYEQYF. CDR3 DNA sequence: TGTGCCAGCAGTCGCGGGCGGGGATCCTACGAGCAGTACTTC.